The T cell receptor (beta chain) described here comes from a study of cytomegalovirus exposure and HLA in healthy donors. General study points: Cytomegalovirus-associated status was assigned to some 180 TCR beta chains. Cytomegalovirus status, reportedly, was diagnosed with high specificity and sensitivity by the classifier.

Turning to this clone: No antigen is known for it.

Primers for the PCR totalled 60 Vbeta and 13 Jbeta. The repertoire was sequenced with immunoSEQ multiplex PCR; TCRdb's copy has only in-frame clones and lacks some. The data show 95,000 to 150,000 clones, over 9.5% seen once. This TCR was recovered from a woman between 18 and 30 years old in good health and CMV-seropositive. Source material: PBMCs.

The CDR3 loop is CATLESSYNSPLHF. The CDR3 region has the DNA TGTGCCACCCTAGAGAGCTCCTATAATTCACCCCTCCACTTT. The V call is TRBV6-1, the J call TRBJ1-6; D remains ambiguous. The CDR3 is made up of 14 amino acids. The germline gives CDR1 MNHNS, CDR2 SASEGT. Trimming shortened V by 10 bases and J by 0 bases, and 10 bases separated the two germline ends.